Listed below are T cell receptor beta chains from one sample, sequenced in a study of neurological immune-mediated disorders. TCRdb passed the 5' RACE reads through MiXCR, listing each CDR3 protein once. The table lists 70,000 or so distinct CDR3 sequences, 5.2% of them singletons. Sequences were obtained from PBMCs. The receptor source for this set is a woman in her twenties or thirties with multiple sclerosis. Each CDR3 is given with its conserved first and last residue. The D gene is left open where the match is weak. For some rows the clone size is stated as once, few or many, or as a class when expanded; others skip it.

CDR3 length,D gene,V gene,clone size,J gene,CDR3 protein,CDR3 DNA
14,NA,TRBV27,many,TRBJ1-4,CASSLVGANEKLFF,TGTGCCAGCAGTTTAGTGGGGGCGAATGAAAAACTGTTTTTT
12,TRBD1,TRBV20-1,many,TRBJ1-4,CSARGQGEKLFF,TGCAGTGCTAGGGGACAGGGTGAAAAACTGTTTTTT
15,TRBD2,TRBV12-3/TRBV12-4,many,TRBJ2-7,CASRDSGTAKYEQYF,TGTGCCAGCAGGGATAGCGGGACTGCTAAATACGAGCAGTACTTC
13,TRBD1,TRBV20-1,many,TRBJ1-1,CSASGGGNTEAFF,TGCAGTGCTTCAGGGGGGGGGAACACTGAAGCTTTCTTT
13,NA,TRBV3-1,many,TRBJ1-1,CASGAGQDTEAFF,TGTGCCAGCGGGGCTGGGCAAGACACTGAAGCTTTCTTT
12,NA,TRBV3-1,few,TRBJ1-1,CASSQIRGEAFF,TGTGCCAGCAGCCAAATCAGGGGTGAAGCTTTCTTT
14,NA,TRBV28,NA,TRBJ2-5,CASSLSGREKTQYF,TGTGCCAGCAGTCTCTCAGGGCGCGAAAAGACCCAGTACTTC
12,NA,TRBV7-9,few,TRBJ1-4,CASSPDGEKLFF,TGTGCCAGCAGTCCCGACGGAGAAAAACTGTTTTTT
13,NA,TRBV29-1,many,TRBJ1-1,CSVDGRTNTEAFF,TGCAGCGTTGACGGTCGGACGAACACTGAAGCTTTCTTT
14,TRBD1,TRBV12-3/TRBV12-4,many,TRBJ1-4,CASSPGQGGEKLFF,TGTGCCAGCAGCCCGGGACAGGGAGGTGAAAAACTGTTTTTT
16,NA,TRBV5-1,NA,TRBJ2-1,CASSTAPGSSYNEQFF,TGCGCCAGCAGTACCGCACCAGGTAGCTCCTACAATGAGCAGTTCTTC
13,NA,TRBV12-3/TRBV12-4,NA,TRBJ2-3,CASFGNQADTQYF,TGTGCCAGCTTCGGGAATCAGGCAGATACGCAGTATTTT
14,TRBD1,TRBV29-1,NA,TRBJ1-2,CSARGQGVYYGYTF,TGCAGCGCTAGGGGACAGGGGGTTTACTATGGCTACACCTTC
15,NA,TRBV4-1,many,TRBJ1-1,CASSQIGGEGPEAFF,TGCGCCAGCAGCCAAATCGGGGGCGAGGGCCCTGAAGCTTTCTTT
15,NA,TRBV20-1,large,TRBJ2-1,CSARGIGGRYNEQFF,TGCAGTGCTAGAGGGATTGGCGGGCGGTACAATGAGCAGTTCTTC
14,NA,TRBV5-4,many,TRBJ2-5,CASSFQQLQETQYF,TGTGCCAGCAGCTTCCAGCAACTCCAAGAGACCCAGTACTTC
15,NA,TRBV6-6,many,TRBJ1-5,CASSYADRTEQPQHF,TGTGCCAGCAGTTACGCAGACAGGACAGAGCAGCCCCAGCATTTT
16,NA,TRBV5-1,many,TRBJ1-6,CASSLDRWTYNSPLNF,TGCGCCAGCAGCTTGGACAGGTGGACCTATAATTCACCCCTCAACTTT
14,NA,TRBV20-1,many,TRBJ2-7,CSAPGPESSYEQYF,TGCAGTGCCCCCGGTCCGGAGAGCTCCTACGAGCAGTACTTC
15,TRBD2,TRBV5-1,many,TRBJ2-1,CASSDGLAGGNEQFF,TGCGCCAGCAGCGACGGACTAGCGGGGGGAAATGAGCAGTTCTTC
16,NA,TRBV9,NA,TRBJ1-4,CASSGGRDLTNEKLFF,TGTGCCAGCAGCGGGGGAAGGGACTTAACTAATGAAAAACTGTTTTTT